One TCR beta chain is described in this entry. This sample stems from a study of blood T cell repertoires in COVID-19. Whole-study context: Samples taken during acute and convalescent COVID-19 were collected in the United States, Italy and Spain.

Original handling: Quantification of nucleated cells was approximated via reference gene primer amplification. Profiled with immunoSEQ multiplex PCR; TCRdb holds only in-frame clones, not every one. Clone size and the V and J calls come from that table; the DNA yielded D and trimming. The sample has more than 95,000 clones, more than 75% seen once. Trimming left V 4 bases short and J 0 bases short, with 6 bases between. The germline V gene encodes CDR1 MNHEY and CDR2 SVGEGT. There are 13 residues in the CDR3. This chain links TRBV6-2 or TRBV6-3 with TRBJ1-1; unclear D gene. The clonotype comes from an older man with acute or convalescent COVID-19. Sequencing input: peripheral blood. The CDR3 DNA follows: TGTGCCAGCAGTTTCTCCATGAACACTGAAGCTTTCTTT. Translated: CASSFSMNTEAFF.